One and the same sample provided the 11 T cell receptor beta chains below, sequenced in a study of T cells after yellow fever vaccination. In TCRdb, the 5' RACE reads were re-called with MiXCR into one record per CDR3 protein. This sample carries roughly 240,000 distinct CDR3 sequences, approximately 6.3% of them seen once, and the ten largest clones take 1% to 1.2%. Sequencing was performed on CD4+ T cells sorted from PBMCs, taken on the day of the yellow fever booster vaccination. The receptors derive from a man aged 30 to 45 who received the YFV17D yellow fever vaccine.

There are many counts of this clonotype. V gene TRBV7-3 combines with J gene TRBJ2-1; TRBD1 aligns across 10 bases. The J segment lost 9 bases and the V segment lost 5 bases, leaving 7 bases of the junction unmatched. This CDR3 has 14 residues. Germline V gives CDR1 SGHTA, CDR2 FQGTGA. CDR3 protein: CASSLRGQGGEQFF. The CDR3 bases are TGTGCCAGCAGCCTCCGCGGACAGGGGGGTGAGCAGTTCTTC.

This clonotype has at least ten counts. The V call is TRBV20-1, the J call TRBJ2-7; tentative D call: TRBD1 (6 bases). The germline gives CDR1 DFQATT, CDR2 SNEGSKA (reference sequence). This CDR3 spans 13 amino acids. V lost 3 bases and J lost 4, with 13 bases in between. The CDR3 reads CSASLRRGYEQYF. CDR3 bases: TGCAGTGCTAGTTTGCGTAGGGGGTACGAGCAGTACTTC.

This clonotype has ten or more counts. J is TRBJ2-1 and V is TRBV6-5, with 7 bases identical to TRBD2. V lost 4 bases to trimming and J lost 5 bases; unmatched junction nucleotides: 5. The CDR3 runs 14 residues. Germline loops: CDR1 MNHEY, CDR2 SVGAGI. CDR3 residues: CASSSGREDNEQFF. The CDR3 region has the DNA TGTGCCAGCAGTTCGGGACGGGAGGACAATGAGCAGTTCTTC.

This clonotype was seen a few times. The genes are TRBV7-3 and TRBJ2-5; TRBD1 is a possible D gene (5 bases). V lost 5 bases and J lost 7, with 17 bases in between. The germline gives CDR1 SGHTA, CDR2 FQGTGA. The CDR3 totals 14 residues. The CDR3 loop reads CASSALREVGTQYF. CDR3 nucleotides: TGTGCCAGCAGCGCCCTCAGGGAAGTGGGGACCCAGTACTTC.

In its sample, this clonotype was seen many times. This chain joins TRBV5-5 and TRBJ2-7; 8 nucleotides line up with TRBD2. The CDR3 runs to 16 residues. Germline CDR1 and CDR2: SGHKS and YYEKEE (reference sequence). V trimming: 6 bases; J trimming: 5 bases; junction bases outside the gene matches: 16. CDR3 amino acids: CASTPRGGQGTNEQYF. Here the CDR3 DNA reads TGTGCCAGCACCCCTCGGGGGGGCCAGGGGACCAACGAGCAGTACTTC. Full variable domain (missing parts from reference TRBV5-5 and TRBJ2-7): DAGVTQSPTHLIKTRGQQVTLRCSPISGHKSVSWYQQVLGQGPQFIFQYYEKEERGRGNFPDRFSARQFPNYSSELNVNALLLGDSALYLCASTPRGGQGTNEQYFGPGTRLTVT.

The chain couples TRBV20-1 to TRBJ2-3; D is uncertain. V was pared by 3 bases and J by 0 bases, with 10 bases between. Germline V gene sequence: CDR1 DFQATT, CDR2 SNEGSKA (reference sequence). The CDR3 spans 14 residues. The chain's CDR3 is CSASLFGSTDTQYF. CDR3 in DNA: TGCAGTGCTAGCCTCTTTGGGAGCACAGATACGCAGTATTTT.

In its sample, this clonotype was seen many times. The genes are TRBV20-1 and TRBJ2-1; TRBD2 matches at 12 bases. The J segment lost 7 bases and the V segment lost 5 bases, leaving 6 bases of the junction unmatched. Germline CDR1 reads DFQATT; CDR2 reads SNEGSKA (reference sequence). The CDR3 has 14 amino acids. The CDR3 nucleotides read TGCAGTGCTGAGCGGACTAGCGGGAATAATGAGCAGTTCTTC. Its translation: CSAERTSGNNEQFF.

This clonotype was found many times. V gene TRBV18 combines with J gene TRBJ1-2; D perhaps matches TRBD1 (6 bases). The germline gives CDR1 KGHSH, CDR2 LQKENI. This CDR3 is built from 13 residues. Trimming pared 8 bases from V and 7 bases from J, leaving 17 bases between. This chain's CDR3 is CASADGGLSGYTF. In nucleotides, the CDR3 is TGTGCCAGCGCTGATGGGGGGCTAAGTGGCTACACCTTC. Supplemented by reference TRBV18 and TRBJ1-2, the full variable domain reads NAGVMQNPRHLVRRRGQEARLRCSPMKGHSHVYWYRQLPEEGLKFMVYLQKENIIDESGMPKERFSAEFPKEGPSILRIQQVVRGDSAAYFCASADGGLSGYTFGSGTRLTVV.

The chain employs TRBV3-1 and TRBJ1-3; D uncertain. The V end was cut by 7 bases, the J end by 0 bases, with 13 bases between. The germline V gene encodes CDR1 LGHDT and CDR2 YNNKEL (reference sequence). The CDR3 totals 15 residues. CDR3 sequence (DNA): TGTGCCAGCAACGCAGATACCTACTCTGGAAACACCATATATTTT. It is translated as CASNADTYSGNTIYF.

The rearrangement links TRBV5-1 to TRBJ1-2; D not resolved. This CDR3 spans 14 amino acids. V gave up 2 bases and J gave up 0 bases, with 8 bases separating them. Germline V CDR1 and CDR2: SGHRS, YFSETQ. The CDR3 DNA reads TGCGCCAGCAGCTTTGGCAACTCTAACTATGGCTACACCTTC. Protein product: CASSFGNSNYGYTF.

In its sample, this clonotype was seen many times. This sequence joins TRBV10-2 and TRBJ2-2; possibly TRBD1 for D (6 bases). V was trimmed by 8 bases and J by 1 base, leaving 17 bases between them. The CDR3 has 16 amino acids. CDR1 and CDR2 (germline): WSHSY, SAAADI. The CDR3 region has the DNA TGCGCCAGCCTCAATAGAAGGGACAAGAACACCGGGGAGCTGTTTTTT. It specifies CASLNRRDKNTGELFF.